What follows are 15 T cell receptor beta chains derived from one specimen sequenced in a study of identical twins. From the 5' RACE reads, TCRdb called clonotypes with MiXCR, one entry per CDR3 protein. The table records about 530,000 distinct CDR3 sequences, approximately 14% of them present only once. This same sample was also part of a study on yellow fever vaccine responses in identical twins.

The sequenced sample consisted of CD4+ T cells sorted from blood. These receptors were obtained from a woman between 18 and 29 years old in good health.

The chain recombines TRBV29-1 with TRBJ2-7, with D possibly TRBD1 on 6 matching bases. The CDR3 is 16 residues long. Germline CDR1 SQVTM, CDR2 ANQGSEA. V was cut by 4 bases and J by 3 bases, with 22 bases left in between. CDR3 in amino acids: CSVVHSRDIWNYEQYF. The CDR3 nucleotides are TGCAGCGTTGTGCATTCCCGGGACATCTGGAACTACGAGCAGTACTTC.

To note about this clonotype: A much bigger clone sits one base away, suggesting this may be a read error. The chain carries TRBV10-3 and TRBJ2-1; D possibly corresponds to TRBD1 (6 bases). Germline V CDR1 and CDR2: ENHRY, SYGVKD. The ends were cut back, 5 bases at V and 7 bases at J, with 9 bases in the middle. There are 12 residues in the CDR3. CDR3 DNA: TGTGCCATCAGTCCCCAGGGGAATGAGCAGTTCTTC. Protein: CAISPQGNEQFF.

The chain carries TRBV27 and TRBJ2-7; D may be TRBD2 (5 bases). Germline-derived CDR1 and CDR2 are MNHEY and SMNVEV (reference sequence). The germline V and J ends were trimmed by 2 bases and 4 bases, with 15 bases remaining between them. The CDR3 spans 15 residues. The DNA of the CDR3 is TGTGCCAGCAGTTTAGCCCGGGGATCCAGATACGAGCAGTACTTC. Translating it yields CASSLARGSRYEQYF.

The genes are TRBV4-2 and TRBJ2-1, with TRBD2 matching over 7 bases. The CDR3 is 20 amino acids. Per the germline V gene, CDR1 is LGHNA and CDR2 is YNFKEQ. Trimming took 3 bases from V and 1 from J; bases not matched to a gene: 18. This CDR3 is CASSHGRGRPGGPSYNEQFF. The CDR3 DNA reads as TGTGCCAGCAGCCATGGGCGGGGGAGGCCGGGCGGGCCTTCCTACAATGAGCAGTTCTTC.

This clonotype was observed a few times. The rearrangement uses TRBV24-1 and TRBJ1-2; a weak D match, TRBD1 (5 bases). CDR1 is KGHDR, CDR2 SFDVKD, per germline. V was shortened by 3 bases and J by 2 bases, with 9 bases between the two germline ends. The CDR3 loop spans 14 amino acids. The CDR3 here is CATSDRDSNYGYTF. CDR3 in DNA: TGTGCCACCAGTGATAGAGACAGCAACTATGGCTACACCTTC.

This clonotype appeared a few times. The gene calls are TRBV12-3 or TRBV12-4 and TRBJ2-1; no definite D call. CDR3 length: 10 amino acids. The germline V and J ends were trimmed by 3 bases and 10 bases, with 4 bases remaining between them. CDR3 in DNA: TGTGCCAGCAGTTTTGCGGAGCAGTTCTTC. Encoded protein: CASSFAEQFF.

This clonotype occurred many times. The V and J genes are TRBV20-1 and TRBJ2-2; possibly TRBD2 for D (6 bases). CDR3 length equals 13 residues. Trimming pared 2 bases from V and 5 bases from J, leaving 9 bases between. From germline, CDR1 is DFQATT and CDR2 SNEGSKA (reference sequence). The CDR3 nucleotides are TGCAGTGCTAGACCGGGACTTACCGGGGAGCTGTTTTTT. It yields the protein CSARPGLTGELFF.

V gene TRBV20-1 combines with J gene TRBJ1-2; TRBD1 aligns across 7 bases. J lost 2 bases, V lost 3 bases, and 9 bases had no gene match. The CDR3 extends over 15 amino acids. The germline V gene encodes CDR1 DFQATT and CDR2 SNEGSKA (reference sequence). The CDR3 nucleotides read TGCAGTGCTAGGGGACAGAGCTCTAAAAACTATGGCTACACCTTC. This sequence encodes CSARGQSSKNYGYTF.

This clonotype has just a few counts. The V and J genes are TRBV7-9 and TRBJ1-1; D uncertain. The CDR3 consists of 15 residues. Germline assignment: CDR1 SEHNR and CDR2 FQNEAQ (reference sequence). V gave up 4 bases and J gave up 4 bases, with 16 bases separating them. CDR3 in DNA: TGTGCCAGCAGCTCGTCCGCGGTGGTGAGCACTGAAGCTTTCTTT. This gives the protein CASSSSAVVSTEAFF.

The rearrangement links TRBV6-1 to TRBJ2-3; a possible D gene is TRBD1 (6 bases). The CDR3 is made up of 14 amino acids. V lost 0 bases to trimming and J lost 6 bases, with 10 bases between them. Germline CDR1 reads MNHNS; CDR2 reads SASEGT. The CDR3, as DNA: TGTGCCAGCAGTGAAGCGGGGGCCCTGGATACGCAGTATTTT. As protein: CASSEAGALDTQYF.

The chain joins TRBV18 to TRBJ2-1, with D possibly being TRBD2 (6 bases). Trimming pared 3 bases from V and 6 bases from J, leaving 18 bases between. The CDR3 has 16 residues. Germline CDR1 is KGHSH and CDR2 is LQKENI. The CDR3 here is CASSPAGSGLFNEQFF. CDR3 bases: TGTGCCAGCTCACCGGCCGGGAGTGGCCTGTTCAATGAGCAGTTCTTC. The full variable domain, its missing parts supplied by reference TRBV18 and TRBJ2-1, is NAGVMQNPRHLVRRRGQEARLRCSPMKGHSHVYWYRQLPEEGLKFMVYLQKENIIDESGMPKERFSAEFPKEGPSILRIQQVVRGDSAAYFCASSPAGSGLFNEQFFGPGTRLTVL.

This clonotype appeared a few times. The chain carries TRBV12-3 or TRBV12-4 and TRBJ2-2; D is undetermined. CDR3 length equals 17 residues. V was trimmed by 2 bases and J by 5 bases, leaving 18 bases between them. CDR3 nucleotides: TGTGCCAGCAGTTTATGGAGTGGAGCCCTGGGGACCGGGGAGCTGTTTTTT. Translated: CASSLWSGALGTGELFF.

This clonotype was observed a few times. This chain links TRBV6-5 with TRBJ1-2; D not resolved. Germline CDR1 is MNHEY and CDR2 is SVGAGI. The germline V and J ends were trimmed by 5 bases and 2 bases, with 12 bases remaining between them. This CDR3 spans 14 amino acids. CDR3 coding DNA: TGTGCCAGCAGTACCCTCGAGGTCAACTATGGCTACACCTTC. Protein product: CASSTLEVNYGYTF.

This clonotype was detected only a few times. The chain uses TRBV10-3 and TRBJ1-5; the D gene is possibly TRBD1 (5 bases). Looked up from germline, CDR1 is ENHRY and CDR2 is SYGVKD. The CDR3 is made up of 15 amino acids. The V end was cut by 3 bases, the J end by 2 bases, with 11 bases between. As DNA, the CDR3 is TGTGCCATCAGTGACAAGGACAAGGGCAATCAGCCCCAGCATTTT. Translating it yields CAISDKDKGNQPQHF.

The chain recombines TRBV7-9 with TRBJ1-2; the D gene is possibly TRBD1 (6 bases). Germline V lookup: CDR1 SEHNR, CDR2 FQNEAQ (reference sequence). The CDR3 is made up of 14 amino acids. Trimming took off 5 bases at V and 9 bases at J, with 19 bases between the two ends. For the CDR3, the DNA is TGTGCCAGCAGCCCCTCGGGGGGCGAATCCAGCTACACCTTC. As protein: CASSPSGGESSYTF.